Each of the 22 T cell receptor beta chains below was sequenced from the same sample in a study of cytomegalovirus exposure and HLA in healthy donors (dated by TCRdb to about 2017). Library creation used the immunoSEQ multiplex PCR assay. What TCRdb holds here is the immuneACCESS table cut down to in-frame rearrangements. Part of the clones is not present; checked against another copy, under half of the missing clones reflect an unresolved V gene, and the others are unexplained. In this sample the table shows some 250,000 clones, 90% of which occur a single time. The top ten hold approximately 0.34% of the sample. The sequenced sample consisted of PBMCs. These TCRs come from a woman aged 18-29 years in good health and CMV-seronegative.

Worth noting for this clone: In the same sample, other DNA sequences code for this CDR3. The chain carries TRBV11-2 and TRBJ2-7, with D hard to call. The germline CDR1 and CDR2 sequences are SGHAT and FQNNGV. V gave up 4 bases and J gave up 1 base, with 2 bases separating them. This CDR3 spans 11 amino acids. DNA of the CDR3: TGTGCCAGCAGCTCATCCTACGAGCAGTACTTC. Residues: CASSSSYEQYF.

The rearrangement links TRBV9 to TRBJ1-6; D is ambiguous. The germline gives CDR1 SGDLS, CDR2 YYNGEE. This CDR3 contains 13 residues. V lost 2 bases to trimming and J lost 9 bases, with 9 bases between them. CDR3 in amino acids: CASSVLESSPLHF. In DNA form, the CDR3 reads TGTGCCAGCAGCGTGCTGGAGAGTTCACCCCTCCACTTT.

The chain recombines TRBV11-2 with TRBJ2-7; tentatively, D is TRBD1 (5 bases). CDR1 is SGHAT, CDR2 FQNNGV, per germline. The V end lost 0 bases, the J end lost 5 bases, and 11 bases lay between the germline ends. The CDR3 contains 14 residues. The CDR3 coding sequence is TGTGCCAGCAGCTTAGAGGCAGGGCACGACGAGCAGTACTTC. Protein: CASSLEAGHDEQYF. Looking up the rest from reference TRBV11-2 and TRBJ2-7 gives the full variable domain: EAGVAQSPRYKIIEKRQSVAFWCNPISGHATLYWYQQILGQGPKLLIQFQNNGVVDDSQLPKDRFSAERLKGVDSTLKIQPAKLEDSAVYLCASSLEAGHDEQYFGPGTRLTVT.

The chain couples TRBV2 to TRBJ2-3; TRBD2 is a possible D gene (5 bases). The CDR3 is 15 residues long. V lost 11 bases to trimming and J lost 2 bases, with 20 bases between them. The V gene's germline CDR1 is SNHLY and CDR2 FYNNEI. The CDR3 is CALNMEAVHTDTQYF. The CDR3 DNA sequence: TGTGCCCTCAATATGGAGGCAGTGCACACAGATACGCAGTATTTT. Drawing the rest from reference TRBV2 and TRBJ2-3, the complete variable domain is EPEVTQTPSHQVTQMGQEVILRCVPISNHLYFYWYRQILGQKVEFLVSFYNNEISEKSEIFDDQFSVERPDGSNFTLKIRSTKLEDSAMYFCALNMEAVHTDTQYFGPGTRLTVL.

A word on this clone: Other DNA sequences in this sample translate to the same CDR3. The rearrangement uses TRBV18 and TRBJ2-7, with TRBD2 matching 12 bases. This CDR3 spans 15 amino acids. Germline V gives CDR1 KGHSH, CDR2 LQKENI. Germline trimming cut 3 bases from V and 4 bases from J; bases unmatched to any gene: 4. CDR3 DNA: TGTGCCAGCTCACCTACTAGCGGGGGGTCATACGAGCAGTACTTC. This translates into CASSPTSGGSYEQYF.

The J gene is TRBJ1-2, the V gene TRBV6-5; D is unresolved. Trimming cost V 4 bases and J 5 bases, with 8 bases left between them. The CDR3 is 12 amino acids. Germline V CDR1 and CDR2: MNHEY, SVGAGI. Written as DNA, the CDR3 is TGTGCCAGCAGTTCCGGGAATTATGGCTACACCTTC. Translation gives CASSSGNYGYTF.

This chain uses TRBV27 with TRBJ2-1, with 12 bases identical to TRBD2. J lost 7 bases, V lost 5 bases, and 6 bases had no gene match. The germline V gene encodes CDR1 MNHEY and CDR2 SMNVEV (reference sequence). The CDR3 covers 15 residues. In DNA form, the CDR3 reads TGTGCCAGCAGTGCGCTAGCGGGGGGGCAAAATGAGCAGTTCTTC. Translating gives CASSALAGGQNEQFF.

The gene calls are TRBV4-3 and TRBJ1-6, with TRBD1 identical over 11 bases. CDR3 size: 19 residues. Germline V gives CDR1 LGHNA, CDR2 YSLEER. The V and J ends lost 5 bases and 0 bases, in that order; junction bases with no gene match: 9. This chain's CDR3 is CASSGGTGGTSSYNSPLHF. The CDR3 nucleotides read TGCGCCAGCAGCGGGGGGACAGGGGGGACGAGCTCCTATAATTCACCCCTCCACTTT.

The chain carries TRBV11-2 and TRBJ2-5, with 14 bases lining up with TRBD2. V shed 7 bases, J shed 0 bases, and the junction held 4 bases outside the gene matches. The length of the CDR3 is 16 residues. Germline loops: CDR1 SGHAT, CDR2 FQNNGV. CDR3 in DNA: TGTGCCAGCACCCCGACTAGCGGGGGGGACCAAGAGACCCAGTACTTC. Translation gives CASTPTSGGDQETQYF.

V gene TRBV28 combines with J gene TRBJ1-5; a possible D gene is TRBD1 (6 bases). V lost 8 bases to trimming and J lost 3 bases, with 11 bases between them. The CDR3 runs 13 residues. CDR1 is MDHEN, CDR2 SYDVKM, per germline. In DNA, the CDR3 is TGTGCCAGCGCCGGACAGTCCAATCAGCCCCAGCATTTT. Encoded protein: CASAGQSNQPQHF.

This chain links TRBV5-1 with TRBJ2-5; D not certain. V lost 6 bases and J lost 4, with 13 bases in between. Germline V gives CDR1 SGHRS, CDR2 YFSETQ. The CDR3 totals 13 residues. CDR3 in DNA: TGCGCCAGCAATGTTGACTTGGGAGAGACCCAGTACTTC. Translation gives CASNVDLGETQYF. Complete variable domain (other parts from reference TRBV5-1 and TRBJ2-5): KAGVTQTPRYLIKTRGQQVTLSCSPISGHRSVSWYQQTPGQGLQFLFEYFSETQRNKGNFPGRFSGRQFSNSRSEMNVSTLELGDSALYLCASNVDLGETQYFGPGTRLLVL.

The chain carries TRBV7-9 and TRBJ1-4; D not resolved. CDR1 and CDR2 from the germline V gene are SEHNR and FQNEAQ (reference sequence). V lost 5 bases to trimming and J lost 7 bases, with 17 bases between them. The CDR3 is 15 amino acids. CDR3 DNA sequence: TGTGCCAGCAGCCCAGGTCGGGGTGGTGGTGAAAAACTGTTTTTT. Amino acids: CASSPGRGGGEKLFF.

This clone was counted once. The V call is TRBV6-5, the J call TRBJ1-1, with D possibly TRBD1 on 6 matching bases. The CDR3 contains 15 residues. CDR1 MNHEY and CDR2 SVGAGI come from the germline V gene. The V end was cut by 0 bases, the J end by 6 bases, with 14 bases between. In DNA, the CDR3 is TGTGCCAGCAGTTACTCGATACAGGGTGATTCTGAAGCTTTCTTT. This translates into CASSYSIQGDSEAFF.

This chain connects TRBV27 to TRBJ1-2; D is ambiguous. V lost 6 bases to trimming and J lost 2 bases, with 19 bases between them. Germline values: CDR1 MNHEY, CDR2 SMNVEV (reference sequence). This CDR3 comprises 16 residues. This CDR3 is CASSSITADPNYGYTF. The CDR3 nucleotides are TGTGCCAGCAGCTCGATTACAGCCGACCCCAACTATGGCTACACCTTC.

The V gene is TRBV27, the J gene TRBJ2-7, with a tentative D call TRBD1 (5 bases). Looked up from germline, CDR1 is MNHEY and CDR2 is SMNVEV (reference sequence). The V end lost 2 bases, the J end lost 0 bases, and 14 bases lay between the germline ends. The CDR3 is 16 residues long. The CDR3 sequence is CASSLISGQSSYEQYF. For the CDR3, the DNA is TGTGCCAGCAGTTTAATATCAGGGCAGAGCTCCTACGAGCAGTACTTC.

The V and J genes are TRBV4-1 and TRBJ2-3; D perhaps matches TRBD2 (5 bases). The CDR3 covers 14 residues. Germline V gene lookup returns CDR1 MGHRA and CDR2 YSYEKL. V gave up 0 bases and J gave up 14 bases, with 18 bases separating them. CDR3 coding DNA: TGCGCCAGCAGCCAAGAAGGAGCGGCACCCCCGCCGTATTTT. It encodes CASSQEGAAPPPYF.

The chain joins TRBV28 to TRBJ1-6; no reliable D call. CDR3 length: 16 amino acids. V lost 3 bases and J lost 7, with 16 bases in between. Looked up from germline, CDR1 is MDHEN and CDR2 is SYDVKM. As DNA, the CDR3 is TGTGCCAGCAGTTTTGGCCCAATCGAGGGCAATTCACCCCTCCACTTT. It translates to CASSFGPIEGNSPLHF.

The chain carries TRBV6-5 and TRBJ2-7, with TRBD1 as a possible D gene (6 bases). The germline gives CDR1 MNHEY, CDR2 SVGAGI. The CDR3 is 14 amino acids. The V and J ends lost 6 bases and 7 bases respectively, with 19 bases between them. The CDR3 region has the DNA TGTGCCAGCAGGGGTCGCCGGCAGGGGCTAGAGCAGTACGTC. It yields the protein CASRGRRQGLEQYV.

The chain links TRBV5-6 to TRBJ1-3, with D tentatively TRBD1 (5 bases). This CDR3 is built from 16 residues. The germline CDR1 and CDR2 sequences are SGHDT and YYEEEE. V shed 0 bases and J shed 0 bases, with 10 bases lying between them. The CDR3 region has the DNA TGTGCCAGCAGCTTGGTGGGGCCTGACTCTGGAAACACCATATATTTT. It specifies CASSLVGPDSGNTIYF.

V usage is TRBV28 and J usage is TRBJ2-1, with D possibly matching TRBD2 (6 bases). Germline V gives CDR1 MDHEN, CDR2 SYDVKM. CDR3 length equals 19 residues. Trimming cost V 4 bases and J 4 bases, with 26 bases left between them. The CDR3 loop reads CASSSLGTPGGRGYNEQFF. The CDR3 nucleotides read TGTGCCAGCAGTTCCCTCGGGACTCCTGGTGGGAGAGGGTACAATGAGCAGTTCTTC.

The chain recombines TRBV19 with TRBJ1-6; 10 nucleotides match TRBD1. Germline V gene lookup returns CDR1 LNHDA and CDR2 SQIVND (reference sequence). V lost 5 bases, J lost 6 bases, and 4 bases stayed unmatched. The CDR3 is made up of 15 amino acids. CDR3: CASSPRQGANSPLHF. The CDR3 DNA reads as TGTGCCAGTAGTCCAAGACAGGGGGCTAATTCACCCCTCCACTTT.

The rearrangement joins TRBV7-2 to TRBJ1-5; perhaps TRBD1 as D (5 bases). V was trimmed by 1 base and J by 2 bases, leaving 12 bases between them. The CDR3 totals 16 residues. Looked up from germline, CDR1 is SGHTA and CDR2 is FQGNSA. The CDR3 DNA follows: TGTGCCAGCAGCTTAGATGCCGGCAGGGGCAATCAGCCCCAGCATTTT. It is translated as CASSLDAGRGNQPQHF. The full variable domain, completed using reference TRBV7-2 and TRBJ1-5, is GAGVSQSPSNKVTEKGKDVELRCDPISGHTALYWYRQSLGQGLEFLIYFQGNSAPDKSGLPSDRFSAERTGGSVSTLTIQRTQQEDSAVYLCASSLDAGRGNQPQHFGDGTRLSIL.